One and the same sample provided the 23 T cell receptor beta chains below, sequenced in a study of blood T cell repertoires in COVID-19. The method was immunoSEQ multiplex PCR; TCRdb's version includes in-frame clones alone and lacks a portion of them. Of tens of thousands of clones listed, 85% to 90% were seen once; the top ten hold approximately 5%. Material: peripheral blood. Source of these receptors: an elderly woman with acute or convalescent COVID-19.

The V call is TRBV30, the J call TRBJ2-7; 9 bases match TRBD1. CDR3 length: 17 residues. V shed 0 bases, J shed 2 bases, and the junction held 11 bases outside the gene matches. The germline V gene has CDR1 GTSNPN and CDR2 SVGIG (reference sequence). CDR3 DNA sequence: TGTGCCTGGAGTGTGGTTTTGGGACAGGGATCGCCCTACGAGCAGTACTTC. Translation: CAWSVVLGQGSPYEQYF.

This clone appeared once. V gene TRBV4-2 combines with J gene TRBJ1-3, with D perhaps TRBD1 (6 bases). V gave up 2 bases and J gave up 0 bases, with 11 bases separating them. This CDR3 spans 16 amino acids. CDR1 is LGHNA, CDR2 YNFKEQ, per germline. CDR3 in amino acids: CASSQRRTASGNTIYF. The CDR3 nucleotides read TGTGCCAGCAGCCAAAGGAGGACAGCCTCTGGAAACACCATATATTTT.

This clone was seen once. The J gene is TRBJ2-7, the V gene TRBV2; maybe TRBD2 (7 bases). From germline, CDR1 is SNHLY and CDR2 FYNNEI. This CDR3 comprises 14 residues. V dropped 8 bases and J dropped 2 bases, with 16 bases sitting between them. The CDR3 region is CASGARGGTYEQYF. CDR3 nucleotide sequence: TGTGCCAGCGGGGCGAGGGGGGGGACCTACGAGCAGTACTTC.

The rearrangement joins TRBV6-5 to TRBJ2-7; 7 nucleotides match TRBD1. The germline gives CDR1 MNHEY, CDR2 SVGAGI. This CDR3 region has 15 residues. J was trimmed by 0 bases and V by 5 bases; bases with no gene match: 7. The DNA of the CDR3 is TGTGCCAGCAGTACACCGGGACAGAACTCCTACGAGCAGTACTTC. Its translation: CASSTPGQNSYEQYF.

This clone was seen more than once but under ten times. The rearrangement joins TRBV6-5 to TRBJ1-3; TRBD1 is a possible D gene (6 bases). There are 13 residues in the CDR3. The V end lost 8 bases, the J end lost 7 bases, and 15 bases lay between the germline ends. Germline CDR1 MNHEY, CDR2 SVGAGI. CDR3 loop: CASGNGRGNTIYF. In DNA, the CDR3 is TGTGCCAGCGGGAACGGAAGGGGGAACACCATATATTTT.

The J gene is TRBJ1-6, the V gene TRBV5-1; the match to TRBD1 covers 7 bases. The J segment lost 7 bases and the V segment lost 0 bases, leaving 7 bases of the junction unmatched. Germline CDR1 SGHRS, CDR2 YFSETQ. The CDR3 has 16 amino acids. In nucleotides, the CDR3 is TGCGCCAGCAGCTTGGGAGGGACAGACTCAAATTCACCCCTCCACTTT. As protein: CASSLGGTDSNSPLHF.

This clone was recorded only once. The chain combines TRBV3-1 (or the pseudogene TRBV3-2) with TRBJ1-6; D is unclear. Germline V lookup: CDR1 LGHDT, CDR2 YNNKEL (reference sequence). Trimming pared 3 bases from V and 0 bases from J, leaving 15 bases between. This CDR3 comprises 18 residues. CDR3 region: CASSQLRDKYSYNSPLHF. In nucleotides, the CDR3 is TGTGCCAGCAGCCAGCTCAGAGACAAATACTCCTATAATTCACCCCTCCACTTT.

The chain links TRBV5-1 to TRBJ1-2, with TRBD1 matching over 9 bases. Trimming at V came to 5 bases and at J to 4 bases, leaving 6 bases not matched to a gene. The CDR3 covers 14 residues. Germline V gives CDR1 SGHRS, CDR2 YFSETQ. The CDR3 region has the DNA TGCGCCAGCAGAGCCGCGACAGGGGGCTATGGCTACACCTTC. It translates to CASRAATGGYGYTF.

This clone was observed a handful of times. The rearrangement links TRBV6-1 to TRBJ2-5, with TRBD1 matching over 9 bases. The CDR3 loop spans 17 amino acids. Germline values: CDR1 MNHNS, CDR2 SASEGT. Trimming cost V 4 bases and J 5 bases; bases outside gene matches: 14. The CDR3 DNA reads as TGTGCCAGCAGTGCCCAACCCGGGACAGGGTTATTGGAGACCCAGTACTTC. Translated: CASSAQPGTGLLETQYF.

The V gene is TRBV11-1, the J gene TRBJ2-1, with D possibly being TRBD2 (6 bases). The germline V gene encodes CDR1 SGHAT and CDR2 FQDESV (reference sequence). CDR3 size: 15 residues. Trimming stripped 2 bases from V and 9 bases from J, with 17 bases between. The CDR3 region is CASSLLHTGLSEQFF. The CDR3 DNA is TGTGCCAGCAGCTTACTTCACACGGGACTCAGTGAGCAGTTCTTC.

V usage is TRBV29-1 and J usage is TRBJ1-1, with TRBD1 matching 7 bases. CDR1 and CDR2 from the germline V gene are SQVTM and ANQGSEA. Germline trimming cut 6 bases from V and 4 bases from J; bases unmatched to any gene: 8. This CDR3 has 13 residues. CDR3 protein: CSVIQTGTTEAFF. CDR3 sequence (DNA): TGCAGCGTCATTCAGACAGGGACCACTGAAGCTTTCTTT.

The rearrangement uses TRBV6-4 and TRBJ1-4; D gene unclear. The ends were cut back, 6 bases at V and 8 bases at J, with 16 bases in the middle. This CDR3 is 14 amino acids long. The V gene's germline CDR1 is MRHNA and CDR2 SNTAGT. CDR3 sequence: CASRSNGFSEKLFF. CDR3 coding DNA: TGTGCCAGCAGGTCGAATGGGTTTAGCGAAAAACTGTTTTTT.

This clone was detected once. This chain joins TRBV7-6 and TRBJ1-6, with D hard to call. The V gene's germline CDR1 is SGHVS and CDR2 FNYEAQ. This CDR3 region has 15 residues. Trimming removed 4 bases from V and 3 bases from J, with 10 bases in between. CDR3 sequence: CASSSEPGYNSPLHF. Written as DNA, the CDR3 is TGTGCCAGCAGCTCCGAGCCCGGCTATAATTCACCCCTCCACTTT.

This chain joins TRBV19 and TRBJ1-1; TRBD1 agrees at 7 bases. The V segment lost 6 bases and the J segment 2 bases; nucleotides outside the gene matches: 9. Germline-derived CDR1 and CDR2 are LNHDA and SQIVND (reference sequence). This CDR3 is built from 15 residues. The CDR3 bases are TGTGCCAGTAGAGTCATGGGACAGTCCAACACTGAAGCTTTCTTT. It encodes CASRVMGQSNTEAFF.

This chain connects TRBV21-1 to TRBJ2-7; the table names TRBD1, a call not compared with the DNA. TRBV21-1 is noted as a pseudogene. This CDR3 spans 22 amino acids. CDR3 region: CASSFQVVDSQLLGQGDYEQYF. The CDR3 nucleotides are TGTGCCAGCAGTTTTCAGGTGGTGGATTCCCAGCTTTTGGGACAGGGGGACTACGAGCAGTACTTC.

The J gene is TRBJ2-2, the V gene TRBV18, with 7 bases that match TRBD2. V dropped 6 bases and J dropped 0; count of bases not matched to a gene: 7. Germline lookup yields CDR1 KGHSH and CDR2 LQKENI. The CDR3 loop spans 16 amino acids. The DNA of the CDR3 is TGTGCCAGCTCTCCCGGACTAGAGGCGAACACCGGGGAGCTGTTTTTT. Its translation is CASSPGLEANTGELFF.

This clone was detected a few times. The V gene is TRBV12-3 or TRBV12-4, the J gene TRBJ2-1; 7 nucleotides align to TRBD2. This CDR3 region has 13 residues. Trimming at V came to 1 base and at J to 8 bases, leaving 2 bases not matched to a gene. CDR3 coding DNA: TGTGCCAGCAGTTTAGATGCGGGGGATGAGCAGTTCTTC. This encodes CASSLDAGDEQFF.

The chain has TRBV7-9 and TRBJ1-4; D is possibly TRBD1 (5 bases). V was pared by 3 bases and J by 4 bases, with 9 bases between. Looked up from germline, CDR1 is SEHNR and CDR2 is FQNEAQ (reference sequence). The length of the CDR3 is 14 residues. CDR3 amino acids: CASSFVGLNEKLFF. The CDR3 DNA follows: TGTGCCAGCAGCTTCGTGGGACTTAATGAAAAACTGTTTTTT.

The J gene is TRBJ2-1, the V gene TRBV7-8; 8 nucleotides align to TRBD2. V gave up 5 bases and J gave up 6 bases; unmatched junction bases: 6. CDR1 SGHVS and CDR2 FQNEAQ come from the germline V gene. CDR3 length: 14 amino acids. The CDR3 loop reads CASSNSGNTNEQFF. For the CDR3, the DNA is TGTGCCAGCAGCAATAGCGGGAATACCAATGAGCAGTTCTTC.

The chain is built from TRBV5-8 and TRBJ1-2, with a tentative D call TRBD1 (6 bases). The germline V gene encodes CDR1 SGHTS and CDR2 YDEGEE. The CDR3 totals 14 residues. V was clipped by 2 bases and J by 3 bases, with 11 bases between them. This CDR3 reads CASSFQGIHYGYTF. For the CDR3, the DNA is TGTGCCAGCAGCTTTCAGGGGATCCACTATGGCTACACCTTC.

The chain has TRBV6-5 and TRBJ2-3; TRBD1 agrees at 7 bases. J gave up 0 bases and V 4 bases, and 4 bases lay outside the gene matches. The CDR3 is made up of 15 amino acids. CDR1 is MNHEY, CDR2 SVGAGI, per germline. The CDR3 spells CASSSRQGSTDTQYF. CDR3 coding DNA: TGTGCCAGCAGTTCCCGACAGGGTAGCACAGATACGCAGTATTTT.

The chain couples TRBV21-1 to TRBJ2-3; TRBD2, the table's D call, lacks a check against the DNA. TRBV21-1 is marked as a pseudogene. This CDR3 is built from 12 residues. The CDR3 DNA follows: TGTGCCAGCATCCTACGCACAGATACGCAGTATTTT. Protein sequence: CASILRTDTQYF.

This chain links TRBV1 with TRBJ2-1; the table assigns TRBD2, which was not confirmed against the DNA. TRBV1 is a documented pseudogene. The CDR3 sequence is 16 residues long. CDR3 DNA sequence: TGCACCAGCAGCCAGGAAAAGTGGGGGAGGAGCAATGAGCAGTTCTTC. It specifies CTSSQEKWGRSNEQFF.